This TCR beta chain was profiled in a study of OX40 agonist ivuxolimab in advanced cancers. Across the whole study: Administration of intravenous ivuxolimab to patients occurred every 2 weeks at 0.01 to 10 mg/kg. Study-level points and caveats: The authors also found low normalized T-cell clonal expansion in some nonresponders.

The V end lost 7 bases, the J end lost 0 bases, and 9 bases lay between the germline ends. Per germline, CDR1 LNHNV and CDR2 YYDKDF (reference sequence). This CDR3 is built from 14 residues. A remark on this clone: Antigen unknown.

Assay: immunoSEQ multiplex PCR; the TCRdb copy retains only in-frame clones and omits some. There are around 83,000 clones in the sample; about nine tenths occur only once, and roughly 4.5% lies in the top ten. Individuals having autoimmune disease history or systemic immunosuppression were not enrolled. This clonotype originated in an adult with an advanced solid tumor such as melanoma, head and neck, liver or kidney cancer. The rearrangement uses TRBV15 and TRBJ2-2; D is ambiguous. The source material was CD4+ or CD8+ T cells sorted from blood, sampled in a trial of the OX40 agonist ivuxolimab. The CDR3 sequence: CATTKAANTGELFF. The DNA of the CDR3 is TGTGCCACCACCAAGGCGGCGAACACCGGGGAGCTGTTTTTT. The complete variable domain, with remaining parts taken from reference TRBV15 and TRBJ2-2, reads DAMVIQNPRYQVTQFGKPVTLSCSQTLNHNVMYWYQQKSSQAPKLLFHYYDKDFNNEADTPDNFQSRRPNTSFCFLDIRSPGLGDTAMYLCATTKAANTGELFFGEGSRLTVL.